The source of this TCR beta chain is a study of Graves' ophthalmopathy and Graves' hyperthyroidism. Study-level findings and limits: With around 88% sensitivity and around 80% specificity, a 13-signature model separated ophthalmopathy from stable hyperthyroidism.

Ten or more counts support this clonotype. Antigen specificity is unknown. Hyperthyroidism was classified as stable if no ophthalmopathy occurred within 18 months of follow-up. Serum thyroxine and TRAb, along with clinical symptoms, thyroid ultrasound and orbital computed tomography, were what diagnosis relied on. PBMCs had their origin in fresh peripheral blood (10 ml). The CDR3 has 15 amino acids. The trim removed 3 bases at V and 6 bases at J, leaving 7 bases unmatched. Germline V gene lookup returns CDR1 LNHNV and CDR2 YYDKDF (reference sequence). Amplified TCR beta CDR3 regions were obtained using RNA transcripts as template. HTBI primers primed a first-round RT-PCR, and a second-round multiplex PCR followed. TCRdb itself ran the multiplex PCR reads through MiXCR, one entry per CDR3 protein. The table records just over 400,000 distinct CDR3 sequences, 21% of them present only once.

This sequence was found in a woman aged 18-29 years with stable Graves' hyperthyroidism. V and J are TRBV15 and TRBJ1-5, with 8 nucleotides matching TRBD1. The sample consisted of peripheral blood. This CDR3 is CATSSSGGAFQPQHF. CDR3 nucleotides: TGTGCCACCAGCAGCTCAGGGGGCGCGTTTCAGCCCCAGCATTTT.